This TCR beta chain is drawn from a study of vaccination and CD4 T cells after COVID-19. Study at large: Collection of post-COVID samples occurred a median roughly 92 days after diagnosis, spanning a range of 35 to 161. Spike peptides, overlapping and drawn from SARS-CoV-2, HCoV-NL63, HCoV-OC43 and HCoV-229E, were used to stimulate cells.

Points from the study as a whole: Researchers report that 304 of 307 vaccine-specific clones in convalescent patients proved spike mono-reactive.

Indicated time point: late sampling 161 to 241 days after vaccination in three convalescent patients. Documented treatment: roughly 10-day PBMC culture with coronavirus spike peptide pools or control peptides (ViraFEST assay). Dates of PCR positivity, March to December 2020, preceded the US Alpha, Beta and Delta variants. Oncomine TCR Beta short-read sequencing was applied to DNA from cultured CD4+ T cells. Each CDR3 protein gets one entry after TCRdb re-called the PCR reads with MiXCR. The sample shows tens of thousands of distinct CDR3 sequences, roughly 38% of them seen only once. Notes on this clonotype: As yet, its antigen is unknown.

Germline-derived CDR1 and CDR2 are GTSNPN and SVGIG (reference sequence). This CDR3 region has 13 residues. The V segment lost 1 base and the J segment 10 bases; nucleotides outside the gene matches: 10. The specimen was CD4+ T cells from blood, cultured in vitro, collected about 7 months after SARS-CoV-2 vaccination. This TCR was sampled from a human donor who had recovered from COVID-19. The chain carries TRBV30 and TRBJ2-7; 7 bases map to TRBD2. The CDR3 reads CAWSAQFSGYQYF. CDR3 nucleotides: TGTGCCTGGAGTGCTCAATTTAGCGGGTATCAGTACTTC.